Listed here are 8 T cell receptor beta chains from one sample, sequenced in a study of T cell changes during pregnancy in multiple sclerosis. Here immunoSEQ multiplex PCR was the method, and the copy in TCRdb shows in-frame clones only, minus some. The sample holds tens of thousands of clones, roughly 89% seen once. Sequences were derived from peripheral blood, sampled in the second trimester of pregnancy. These receptors originate from a female donor with multiple sclerosis, enrolled in a pregnancy study.

The chain recombines TRBV5-1 with TRBJ1-6; 9 nucleotides line up with TRBD1. With 4 bases clipped from V and 8 bases from J, the junction kept 7 bases outside the gene matches. Germline values: CDR1 SGHRS, CDR2 YFSETQ. The CDR3 extends over 15 amino acids. The CDR3 here is CASSIGTGIDSPLHF. The CDR3, as DNA: TGCGCCAGCAGCATCGGGACAGGGATCGATTCACCCCTCCACTTT.

The chain combines TRBV7-2 with TRBJ1-6; D perhaps matches TRBD1 (6 bases). The CDR3 has 15 residues. With 3 bases removed from V and 7 bases from J, the gap between germline ends came to 13 bases. The germline CDR1 and CDR2 sequences are SGHTA and FQGNSA. CDR3: CASSFIRTENSPLHF. CDR3 sequence (DNA): TGTGCCAGCAGCTTTATCCGGACAGAAAATTCACCCCTCCACTTT.

The chain uses TRBV11-3 and TRBJ2-3; tentatively, D is TRBD2 (5 bases). The germline V gene encodes CDR1 SGHNT and CDR2 YENEEA. V lost 1 base and J lost 1, with 12 bases in between. There are 16 residues in the CDR3. The CDR3: CASSLVSGTGTDTQYF. Written as DNA, the CDR3 is TGTGCCAGCAGCTTAGTCAGCGGCACTGGCACAGATACGCAGTATTTT.

J is TRBJ1-2 and V is TRBV19, with TRBD1 identical over 7 bases. Germline V gives CDR1 LNHDA, CDR2 SQIVND (reference sequence). The CDR3 has 16 amino acids. The V and J ends lost 4 bases and 0 bases, in that order; junction bases with no gene match: 8. As DNA, the CDR3 is TGTGCCAGTAGTACCATAGGACAGGCTTCTAACTATGGCTACACCTTC. Translating gives CASSTIGQASNYGYTF.

V usage is TRBV5-6 and J usage is TRBJ2-7; 12 bases are a match to TRBD2. The CDR3 length is 16 residues. Per germline, CDR1 SGHDT and CDR2 YYEEEE. The trim removed 2 bases at V and 6 bases at J, leaving 9 bases unmatched. CDR3 coding DNA: TGTGCCAGCAGCTTACTAGCGGGGGGATTTGAAGGCGAGCAGTACTTC. Translating it yields CASSLLAGGFEGEQYF.

This chain joins TRBV6-5 and TRBJ1-5, with D possibly matching TRBD1 (5 bases). This CDR3 has 14 residues. In germline, CDR1 is MNHEY, CDR2 SVGAGI. Trimming took 2 bases from V and 2 from J, leaving 7 bases between them. The CDR3: CASSYGAGNQPQHF. DNA for the CDR3: TGTGCCAGCAGTTACGGGGCCGGCAATCAGCCCCAGCATTTT.

This sequence joins TRBV9 and TRBJ1-2, with D unclear. The CDR3 contains 15 residues. From germline, CDR1 is SGDLS and CDR2 YYNGEE. Trimming removed 0 bases from V and 7 bases from J, with 16 bases in between. CDR3 loop: CASSVGGQGSAGYTF. CDR3 sequence (DNA): TGTGCCAGCAGCGTAGGTGGGCAAGGCTCGGCTGGCTACACCTTC.

The CDR3 spells CASSPGQVNSPLHF. DNA of the CDR3: TGTGCCAGCAGCCCAGGACAGGTTAATTCACCCCTCCACTTT. The rearrangement links TRBV7-9 to TRBJ1-6, with 7 bases that match TRBD1. Trimming removed 5 bases from V and 6 bases from J; junction bases left unmatched: 4. The V gene's germline CDR1 is SEHNR and CDR2 FQNEAQ (reference sequence). The length of the CDR3 is 14 residues.